Detailed here is one TCR beta chain. As to time point: newly diagnosed, previously untreated cHL patient sample. CD4+ T cells were purified from thawed PBMCs by negative selection. These data originate in a study of PD-1 blockade in classical Hodgkin lymphoma. The data were produced by immunoSEQ multiplex PCR, yet TCRdb's version contains in-frame clones alone and is incomplete. The sample contains almost 20,000 clones, around 86% of which appear only once. The sequenced sample was CD4+ T cells from blood. This receptor was identified in a human donor with classical Hodgkin lymphoma.

The CDR3 reads CASSYSAGERFEAFF. The CDR3 region has the DNA TGTGCCAGCAGTTACTCGGCGGGGGAGCGCTTTGAAGCTTTCTTT. V and J are TRBV6-5 and TRBJ1-1; D possibly corresponds to TRBD1 (5 bases). The CDR3 consists of 15 residues. Germline loops: CDR1 MNHEY, CDR2 SVGAGI. V lost 0 bases and J 7 bases, leaving 15 bases between the germline ends.